The clone carrying this TCR beta chain was seen only a few times. The germline V gene encodes CDR1 MDHEN and CDR2 SYDVKM. With 2 bases removed from V and 4 bases from J, the gap between germline ends came to 14 bases. The CDR3 covers 15 residues. The entry originates in a study of blood T cell repertoires in COVID-19. For the study at large: PBMCs, B-cell-depleted T cells, or T cells provided the cDNA or gDNA that made up the material.

Authors' analysis steps: Nucleated cell counts were estimated from reference gene primer amplification. Method: immunoSEQ multiplex PCR; TCRdb's copy keeps in-frame clones and lacks some. That table supplies the V and J calls and clone size; D and trimming were determined from the DNA. Counted here are about 17,000 clones, roughly 75% occurring once; the ten biggest clones make up less than 25%. J is TRBJ1-2 and V is TRBV28; TRBD1 might be the D (5 bases). The specimen was peripheral blood. This sequence was found in a man aged 55 to 70 with active or convalescent COVID-19. The CDR3: CASSLSSWGGYGYTF. The CDR3 DNA is TGTGCCAGCAGTTTAAGTAGTTGGGGCGGCTATGGCTACACCTTC.